This is a list of T cell receptor beta chains from one sample in a study of CD8 T cells in Susac syndrome. Each CDR3 protein gets one entry after TCRdb re-called the immunoSEQ multiplex PCR reads with MiXCR. The data show tens of thousands of distinct CDR3 sequences, roughly nine tenths seen once. The sequencing sample was made of CD8+ T cells from PBMCs. The receptors originated from a human donor with multiple sclerosis. Both conserved end residues are trimmed from each CDR3.

TRBV20-1	10	TRBJ2-1	SALDSYNEQF
TRBV5-1	14	TRBJ1-1	ASSWERDQMNTEAF
TRBV11-2	14	TRBJ2-2	ASSGSSGTNTGELF
TRBV28	12	TRBJ2-3	ASSFRGGRDTQY
TRBV9	10	TRBJ1-1	ASSGVYTEAF
TRBV7-8	12	TRBJ2-2	ASSLARDNGELF
TRBV12-3/TRBV12-4	17	TRBJ2-2	ASRAGGLAERSNTGELF
TRBV6-2/TRBV6-3	13	TRBJ2-7	ASSYWSSSSYEQY
TRBV3-1	11	TRBJ1-2	ASSQPGGYGYT
TRBV5-4	13	TRBJ1-1	ASSWTPTPNTEAF
TRBV12-3/TRBV12-4	12	TRBJ1-2	ASRSSGDGYGYT
TRBV29-1	13	TRBJ2-1	SVARDRGSYNEQF
TRBV6-2/TRBV6-3	14	TRBJ1-5	ASSSPQGQGDQPQH
TRBV7-2	15	TRBJ1-6	ASSWGHRAADNSPLH
TRBV9	14	TRBJ2-3	ASSHSGGGASDTQY
TRBV6-2/TRBV6-3	13	TRBJ1-2	ASGRTPDRAYGYT
TRBV10-1	11	TRBJ1-1	ASSESPDRAAF